This T cell receptor beta chain appears in the sequencing data of a study of cytomegalovirus exposure and HLA in healthy donors. Study results and caveats: The finding came from a later analysis; first-cohort TCR clusters tended to co-occur in the roughly 110 validation repertoires. The study designated around 150 TCR beta chains cytomegalovirus-associated. Most TCRs appeared rarely, but some public TCRs recurred in many donors.

The assay was immunoSEQ multiplex PCR, and TCRdb's table has in-frame clones only and misses some. The repertoire holds some 310,000 clones, with approximately 88% as singletons. Among the approximately 130 subjects of the validation cohort, separate from the approximately 670-subject first cohort, were the donors. Comment on this clone: What it binds is unknown.

CDR3 size: 13 residues. V gave up 5 bases and J gave up 7 bases, with 12 bases separating them. Germline V gene data show CDR1 as SGHTA and CDR2 as FQGNSA. The chain has TRBV7-2 and TRBJ2-1; TRBD2 is a possible D gene (6 bases). Sequencing was done on a sample of PBMCs. This receptor was taken from a man aged 25 to 40 in good health and CMV-seronegative. The CDR3 loop reads CASSKGRLNEQFF. DNA of the CDR3: TGTGCCAGCAGCAAGGGGAGGCTAAATGAGCAGTTCTTC.